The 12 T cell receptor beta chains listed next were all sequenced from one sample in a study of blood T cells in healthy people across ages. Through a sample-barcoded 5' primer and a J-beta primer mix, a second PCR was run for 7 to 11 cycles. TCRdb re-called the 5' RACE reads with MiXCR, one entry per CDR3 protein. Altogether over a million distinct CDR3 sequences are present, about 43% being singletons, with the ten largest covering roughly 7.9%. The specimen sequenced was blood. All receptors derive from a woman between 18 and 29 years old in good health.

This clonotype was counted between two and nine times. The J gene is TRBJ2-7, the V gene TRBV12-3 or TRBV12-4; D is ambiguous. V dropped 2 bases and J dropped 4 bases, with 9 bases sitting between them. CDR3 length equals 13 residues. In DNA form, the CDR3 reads TGTGCCAGCAGTTTATTATTTGGGTACGAGCAGTACTTC. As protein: CASSLLFGYEQYF.

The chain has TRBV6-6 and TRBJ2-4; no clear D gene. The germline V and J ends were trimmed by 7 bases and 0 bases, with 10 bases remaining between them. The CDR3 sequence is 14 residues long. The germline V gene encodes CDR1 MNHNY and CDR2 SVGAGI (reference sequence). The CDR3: CASTPELAKNIQYF. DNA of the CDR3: TGTGCCAGCACCCCGGAGTTAGCCAAAAACATTCAGTACTTC.

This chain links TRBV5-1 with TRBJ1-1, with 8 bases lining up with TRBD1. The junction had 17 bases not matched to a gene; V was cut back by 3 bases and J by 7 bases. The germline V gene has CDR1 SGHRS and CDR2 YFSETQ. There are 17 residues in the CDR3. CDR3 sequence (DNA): TGCGCCAGCAGCTCCTTCCAGGCAGGGGGCCTAGAGGGTGAAGCTTTCTTT. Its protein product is CASSSFQAGGLEGEAFF.

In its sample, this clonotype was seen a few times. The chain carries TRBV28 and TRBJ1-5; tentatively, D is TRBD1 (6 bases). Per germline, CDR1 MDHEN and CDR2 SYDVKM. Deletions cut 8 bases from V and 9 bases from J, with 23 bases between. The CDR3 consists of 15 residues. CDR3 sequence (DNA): TGTGCCAGCGGAATAACGACAGGTACCGCGACGCCCCAGCATTTT. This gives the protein CASGITTGTATPQHF. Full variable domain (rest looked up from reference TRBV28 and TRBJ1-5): DVKVTQSSRYLVKRTGEKVFLECVQDMDHENMFWYRQDPGLGLRLIYFSYDVKMKEKGDIPEGYSVSREKKERFSLILESASTNQTSMYLCASGITTGTATPQHFGDGTRLSIL.

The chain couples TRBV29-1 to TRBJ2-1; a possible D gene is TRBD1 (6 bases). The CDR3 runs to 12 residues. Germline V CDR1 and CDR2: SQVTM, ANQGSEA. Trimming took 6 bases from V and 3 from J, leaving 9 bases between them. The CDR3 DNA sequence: TGCAGCGTCCGGGACAACTACAATGAGCAGTTCTTC. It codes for CSVRDNYNEQFF.

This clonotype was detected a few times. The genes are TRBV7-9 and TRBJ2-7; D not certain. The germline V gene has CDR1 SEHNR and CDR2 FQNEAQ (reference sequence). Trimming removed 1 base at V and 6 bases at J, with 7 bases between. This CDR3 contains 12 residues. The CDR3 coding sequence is TGTGCCAGCAGCTTAGAGGCTCCCGAGCAGTACTTC. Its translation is CASSLEAPEQYF.

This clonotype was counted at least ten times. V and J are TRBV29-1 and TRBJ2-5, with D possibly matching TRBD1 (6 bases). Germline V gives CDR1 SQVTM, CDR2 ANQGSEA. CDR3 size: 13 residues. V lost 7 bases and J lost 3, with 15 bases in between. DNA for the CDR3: TGCAGCGCCAGGGGTTCCACGAAAGAGACCCAGTACTTC. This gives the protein CSARGSTKETQYF. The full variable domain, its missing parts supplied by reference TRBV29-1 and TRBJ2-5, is SAVISQKPSRDICQRGTSLTIQCQVDSQVTMMFWYRQQPGQSLTLIATANQGSEATYESGFVIDKFPISRPNLTFSTLTVSNMSPEDSSIYLCSARGSTKETQYFGPGTRLLVL.

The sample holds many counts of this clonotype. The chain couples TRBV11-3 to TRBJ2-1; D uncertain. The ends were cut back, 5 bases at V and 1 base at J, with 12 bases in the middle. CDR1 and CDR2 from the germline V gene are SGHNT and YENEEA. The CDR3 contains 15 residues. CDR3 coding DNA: TGTGCCAGCAGCCCTGGGGAAGGGTCCTACAATGAGCAGTTCTTC. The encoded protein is CASSPGEGSYNEQFF.

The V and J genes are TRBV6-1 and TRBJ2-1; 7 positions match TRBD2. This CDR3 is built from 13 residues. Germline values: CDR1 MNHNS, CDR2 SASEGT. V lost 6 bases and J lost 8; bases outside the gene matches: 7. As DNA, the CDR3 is TGTGCCAGCAGGGGTGCGGGAGAACATGAGCAGTTCTTC. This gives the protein CASRGAGEHEQFF.

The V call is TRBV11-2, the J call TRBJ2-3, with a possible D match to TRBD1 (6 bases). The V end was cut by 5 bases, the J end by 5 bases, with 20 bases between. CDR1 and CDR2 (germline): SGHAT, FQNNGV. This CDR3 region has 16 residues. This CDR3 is CASSPFGEGGVDTQYF. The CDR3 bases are TGTGCCAGCAGCCCGTTCGGGGAAGGGGGTGTAGATACGCAGTATTTT.

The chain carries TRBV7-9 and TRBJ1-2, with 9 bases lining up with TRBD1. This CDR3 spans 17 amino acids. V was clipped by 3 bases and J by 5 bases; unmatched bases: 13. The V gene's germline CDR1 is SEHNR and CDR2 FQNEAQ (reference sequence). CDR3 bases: TGTGCCAGCAGCTTGCCAAACAGGGGGCTTAAAGGGTATGGCTACACCTTC. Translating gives CASSLPNRGLKGYGYTF.

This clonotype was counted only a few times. The CDR3, as DNA: TGTGCCAGCAGCACCCTAGGGTGGACTAGCGGGGGTTGGGTCTACAATGAGCAGTTCTTC. It specifies CASSTLGWTSGGWVYNEQFF. This chain links TRBV7-9 with TRBJ2-1; TRBD2 matches 13 bases. CDR3 length equals 20 residues. Germline lookup yields CDR1 SEHNR and CDR2 FQNEAQ (reference sequence). V lost 5 bases to trimming and J lost 3 bases; unmatched junction nucleotides: 16.